This is a list of T cell receptor beta chains from one sample in a study of blood T cell repertoires in COVID-19. Assay: immunoSEQ multiplex PCR; the TCRdb copy retains only in-frame clones and omits some. The sample has roughly 320,000 clones, 85% to 90% seen once; the top ten hold 1% to 1.5%. The sequencing sample was made of peripheral blood. Receptors were obtained from a man aged 70-80 years with acute or convalescent COVID-19. Each CDR3 is given with its conserved first and last residue. A D gene is named only where the DNA matches it firmly. Size is stated for part of the rows, as once, few or many counts, or as a class when the clone is expanded.

>15|NA|TRBV7-9|NA|TRBJ1-6
TGTGCCAGCAGCTTAGCGGCAGGGGACAATTCACCCCTCCACTTT
CASSLAAGDNSPLHF
>15|NA|TRBV6-2/TRBV6-3|TRBD1|TRBJ1-5
TGTGCCAGCAGTCCCCGGGACAGCGATCGTCAGCCCCAGCATTTT
CASSPRDSDRQPQHF
>15|NA|TRBV24-1|NA|TRBJ1-5
TGTGCCACCAGTGAGCCGGGACCGGGGGACCTGCCCCAGCATTTT
CATSEPGPGDLPQHF
>17|NA|TRBV5-6|TRBD1|TRBJ1-3
TGTGCCAGCAGACGTGGGGGACAGGGATTCTCTGGAAACACCATATATTTT
CASRRGGQGFSGNTIYF
>19|few|TRBV6-1|NA|TRBJ2-1
TGTGCCAGCAGTGGAACCATAGCGTCCCCCCTTAGCTCCTACAATGAGCAGTTCTTC
CASSGTIASPLSSYNEQFF
>14|NA|TRBV28|TRBD1|TRBJ2-7
TGTGCCAGCAGTTTTGGGTACAGGGGGCGCGAGCAGTACTTC
CASSFGYRGREQYF
>17|NA|TRBV3-1/TRBV3-2|TRBD2|TRBJ2-7
TGTGCCAGCAGCCAAGGTCGGCTAGCGGGGGGGCCACACGAGCAGTACTTC
CASSQGRLAGGPHEQYF
>16|NA|TRBV5-6|NA|TRBJ2-7
TGTGCCAGCAGCTTGGGTATAGTAGAGGTAGGCTACGAGCAGTACTTC
CASSLGIVEVGYEQYF
>15|NA|TRBV4-2|TRBD2|TRBJ2-1
TGTGCCAGCAGCCAAGGTGGCGGGAGGGTTTATGAGCAGTTCTTC
CASSQGGGRVYEQFF
>21|NA|TRBV9|NA|TRBJ2-7
TGTGCCAGCAGCACACACAGCAACTCCGGGACAGGGTATCTAGCGGGTATGGAGCAGTACTTC
CASSTHSNSGTGYLAGMEQYF
>15|once|TRBV5-4|TRBD2|TRBJ2-7
TGTGCCAGCAGCCGTGAAGCGGGAGGGCCGTACGAGCAGTACTTC
CASSREAGGPYEQYF
>12|NA|TRBV7-8|NA|TRBJ2-3
TGTGCCAGCAGCCCCGTCACAGATACGCAGTATTTT
CASSPVTDTQYF
>13|NA|TRBV27|NA|TRBJ2-5
TGTGCCAGCAGTAGTGGCGGGGCCAGGACCCAGTACTTC
CASSSGGARTQYF
>15|NA|TRBV6-2/TRBV6-3|TRBD2|TRBJ2-1
TGTGCCAGCAGTCTCTTAGCGGGGGGGCTAAATGAGCAGTTCTTC
CASSLLAGGLNEQFF
>15|NA|TRBV6-5|TRBD2|TRBJ2-1
TGTGCCAGCAACACCGGACTAGCGGGTAACAATGAGCAGTTCTTC
CASNTGLAGNNEQFF
>12|NA|TRBV2|NA|TRBJ2-1
TGTGCCAGCATCTTTAGCGGCAATGAGCAGTTCTTC
CASIFSGNEQFF
>11|NA|TRBV15|NA|TRBJ1-4
TGTGCCACGTATAATAATGAAAAACTGTTTTTT
CATYNNEKLFF
>14|NA|TRBV12-5|TRBD2|TRBJ2-5
TGTGCTAGTGCCCCCGGGACTATTGCGGAGACCCAGTACTTC
CASAPGTIAETQYF
>14|NA|TRBV28|NA|TRBJ1-5
TGTGCCAGCAGTTTGGGACTGATCAATCAGCCCCAGCATTTT
CASSLGLINQPQHF
>12|once|TRBV7-2|NA|TRBJ2-7
TGTGCCAGCAGCCCGACCCGGGACGAGCAGTACTTC
CASSPTRDEQYF
>14|once|TRBV28|NA|TRBJ1-5
TGTGCCAGCAGTTTGGGAGGGGGGGGTCAGCCCCAGCATTTT
CASSLGGGGQPQHF
>13|NA|TRBV28|TRBD1|TRBJ1-3
TGTGCCTCCGGGACAGGGGCTGGAAACACCATATATTTT
CASGTGAGNTIYF
>15|NA|TRBV5-1|NA|TRBJ2-7
TGCGCCAGCAGCCTACAGGGGAGGTCACCTTACGAGCAGTACTTC
CASSLQGRSPYEQYF
>13|NA|TRBV6-5|NA|TRBJ1-2
TGTGCCAGCAGAGGCAGGGAAAACTATGGCTACACCTTC
CASRGRENYGYTF
>15|once|TRBV5-6|TRBD1|TRBJ1-5
TGTGCCAGCAGCATCGGACAGGGGTTCGCTCAGCCCCAGCATTTT
CASSIGQGFAQPQHF
>13|NA|TRBV13|TRBD1|TRBJ1-1
TGTGCCAGCAGCTTATACAGGGGGACTGAAGCTTTCTTT
CASSLYRGTEAFF
>13|NA|TRBV5-1|NA|TRBJ2-3
TGCGCCAGCAGCCTCGGCCGGGCAGATACGCAGTATTTT
CASSLGRADTQYF
>12|NA|TRBV29-1|TRBD1|TRBJ2-7
TGCAGCGTTTTTGGGACAGACCACGAGCAGTACTTC
CSVFGTDHEQYF
>13|NA|TRBV12-3/TRBV12-4|NA|TRBJ1-1
TGTGCCAGCAGTTTAATCAGGAACACTGAAGCTTTCTTT
CASSLIRNTEAFF
>17|once|TRBV12-1|NA|TRBJ1-3
TGTGCCAGCAGCGCTCTGACAGGGGGCGGCTCTGGAAACACCATATATTTT
CASSALTGGGSGNTIYF
>13|once|TRBV28|NA|TRBJ1-2
TGTGCCAGCAGTCTGAGGCCAGATAATGGCTACACCTTC
CASSLRPDNGYTF
>12|once|TRBV28|TRBD1|TRBJ1-2
TGTGCCACCAGACAGGGGTTTGTTGGCTACACCTTC
CATRQGFVGYTF
>13|once|TRBV7-8|NA|TRBJ1-5
TGTGCCAGCAGCCCGCGGGTGAGTCAGCCCCAGCATTTT
CASSPRVSQPQHF
>17|NA|TRBV4-2|TRBD2|TRBJ2-7
TGTGCCAGCAGCCAGAGCGCCCAGACTAGCGGGGTTAACGAGCAGTACTTC
CASSQSAQTSGVNEQYF
>14|NA|TRBV11-2|NA|TRBJ2-7
TGTGCCAGCCGCTCCCGGGGAGGGGGTCACGAGCAGTACTTC
CASRSRGGGHEQYF
>14|NA|TRBV11-3|NA|TRBJ2-2
TGTGCCAGCAGCTTCAGTGGAGGGATCGGGGAGCTGTTTTTT
CASSFSGGIGELFF
>13|NA|TRBV5-5|NA|TRBJ2-5
TGTGCCAGCAGCTTCGGACAGCAAGAGACCCAGTACTTC
CASSFGQQETQYF
>14|NA|TRBV5-4|TRBD1|TRBJ1-2
TGTGCCAGCAGCGGGGACAGGACGAACTATGGCTACACCTTC
CASSGDRTNYGYTF
>13|NA|TRBV2|NA|TRBJ1-1
TGTGCCAGCAGTGGTGAGAGGGACACTGAAGCTTTCTTT
CASSGERDTEAFF
>13|once|TRBV29-1|NA|TRBJ1-2
TGCAGCGAAATTGACTCGGACGGGAATGGCTACACCTTC
CSEIDSDGNGYTF
>14|NA|TRBV19|TRBD2|TRBJ2-2
TGTGCCACAAAGAGGGAGGGGAACACCGGGGAGCTGTTTTTT
CATKREGNTGELFF
>15|NA|TRBV5-1|TRBD1|TRBJ1-1
TGCGCCAGCAGCTTGGGAGGGGGCATGAACACTGAAGCTTTCTTT
CASSLGGGMNTEAFF
>14|NA|TRBV4-2|NA|TRBJ1-2
TGTGCCAGCAGCCAAGAATATGGGACAACGATTCACACCTTC
CASSQEYGTTIHTF
>15|NA|TRBV5-1|TRBD1|TRBJ2-2
TGCGCCAGCAGCGCGACAGGGTGGGGCACCGGGGAGCTGTTTTTT
CASSATGWGTGELFF
>19|NA|TRBV18|TRBD1|TRBJ1-6
TGTGCCAGCTCACCGGGTCTGGTATCCGGGACAGGGAATAATTCACCCCTCCACTTT
CASSPGLVSGTGNNSPLHF
>17|NA|TRBV9|NA|TRBJ1-3
TGTGCCAGCAGCGTAGGGGTGGTGGGGGGCTCTGGAAACACCATATATTTT
CASSVGVVGGSGNTIYF
>14|NA|TRBV7-9|TRBD1|TRBJ2-2
TGTGCCAGCAGCCGGACAGGGAACACCGGGGAGCTGTTTTTT
CASSRTGNTGELFF
>14|few|TRBV6-5|NA|TRBJ1-2
TGTGCCAGCAGTTCGGCCGGGAGTAGTTATGGCTACACCTTC
CASSSAGSSYGYTF